This TCR beta chain comes out of a study of blood T cells in healthy people across ages (dated by TCRdb to the mid-2010s). Some background on the complete study: In model experiments, template switching captured roughly one uniquely barcoded TCR beta cDNA molecule for every two T cells. Using deep sequencing normalized with unique cDNA molecular identifiers, the study measured how TCR beta repertoire diversity changes with age. Four age groups were formed from the donors: young (average roughly 16 years), middle-aged (less than 40), aged (under 70) and long-lived (around 82). To avoid experimental bias, donors of different ages were randomly spread across the sequencing lanes. Using the same blood draw, the study looked at two additional independent replicas of 1 million unique cDNA reads for two donors, one aged 18 to 30 and the other aged 80 or older.

Ends trimmed: V by 5 bases, J by 2 bases; bases unmatched to a gene: 5. The CDR3 runs 14 amino acids, cysteine and phenylalanine included. The only DNA kept is the CDR3, 42 bases in frame from the first base. The germline V gene gives CDR1 as SGHTA and CDR2 as FQGNSA. Library preparation used 5' RACE. The instrument given in TCRdb is Illumina HiSeq 2500. A second PCR of about 6 to 12 cycles was run with a J-beta primer mix and a sample-barcoded 5' primer. A template-switch 5' adaptor carrying 12 random nucleotides introduced a unique molecular identifier onto each TCR beta cDNA molecule. Each sample yielded at least 3 million CDR3-containing paired-end reads. All of the RNA was converted into first-strand cDNA using the Mint cDNA synthesis kit, with a TRBC-specific oligonucleotide serving as the primer. All cDNA was treated with uracil-DNA glycosylase and then went through a first 18-cycle PCR with the universal primers M1SS and BC2_uni_R. In the paper's pipeline: For normalization, 1 million high-quality reads were randomly selected from each sample, with every read carrying a distinct molecular identifier. Instead of being binned into consensus sequences, reads that shared molecular identifiers were thrown out. MiTCR, with a Q25 quality threshold and the strictest error-elimination algorithm, was used for CDR3 identification, clonotype clustering and error correction. A nonparametric unseen species model with Euler transformation was used to estimate lower-bound total TCR beta diversity. TCRdb redid the processing of the public reads, applying fastp at Q25 and MiXCR, and retained in-frame beta chains. Each CDR3 protein gets just one entry, which takes the most common genes and DNA from the rows behind it. The V and J calls here are based on TCRdb, not the publication. The sample contains 1.5 million to 2 million distinct CDR3 sequences, approximately 28% of them found a single time. The biggest ten clones account for more than 6% of the sample.

Donors were approximately 42 systemically healthy Caucasian individuals from Russia aged roughly 6 to 90 years. Each donor gave about 10 milliliters of peripheral blood, drawn into EDTA-treated Vacutainer tubes. Ficoll-Paque density-gradient centrifugation was used to isolate PBMCs, with at least 6 million per sample. Total RNA was extracted from PBMCs with Trizol reagent, with at least 5 micrograms obtained per sample. The percentages of naive CD45RAhigh/CD27high T cells were determined by flow cytometry on a PBMC aliquot from every donor. The paper's findings and limits, for the study overall: Observed TCR beta diversity correlated strongly with the percentage of naive T cells measured by flow cytometry. The long-lived group showed more naive CD4+ T cells, fewer expanded clones and increased TCR diversity than the aged group, suggesting age selection. Because donor CMV infection status was unknown, age-related changes in expanded clonotypes were potentially confounded. As age increased, observed TCR beta diversity per million T cells dropped in a roughly linear way, and a significant reduction was already evident by age about 40. Since profiling was done on bulk unsorted PBMCs, naive and antigen-experienced compartments could not be conclusively compared. Estimates of total diversity based on one million sequenced T cells were regarded as lower bounds and as underestimates.

Points on this clonotype: The antigen it recognizes is unknown. The input lacks base qualities; no much larger clone sits a single base away.

The clonotype comes from a woman in her 30s in good health. Sequenced: blood. The chain joins TRBV7-2 to TRBJ2-7, and 8 bases in between align with TRBD2. The sequenced DNA is TGTGCCAGCAGCGATACTAGCGGAGCCTACGAGCAGTACTTC. Its protein is CASSDTSGAYEQYF.